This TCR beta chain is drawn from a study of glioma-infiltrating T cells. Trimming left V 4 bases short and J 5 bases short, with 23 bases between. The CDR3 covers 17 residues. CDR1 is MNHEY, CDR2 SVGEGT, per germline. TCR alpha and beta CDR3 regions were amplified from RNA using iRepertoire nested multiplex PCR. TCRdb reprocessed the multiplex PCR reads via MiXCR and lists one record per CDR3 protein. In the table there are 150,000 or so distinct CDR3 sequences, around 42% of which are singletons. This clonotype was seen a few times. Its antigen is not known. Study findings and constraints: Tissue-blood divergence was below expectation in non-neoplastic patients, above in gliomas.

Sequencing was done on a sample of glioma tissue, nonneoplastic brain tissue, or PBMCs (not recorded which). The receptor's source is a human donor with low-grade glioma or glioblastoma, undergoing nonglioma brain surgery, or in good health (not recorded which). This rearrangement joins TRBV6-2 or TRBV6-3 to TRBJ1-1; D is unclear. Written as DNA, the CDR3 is TGTGCCAGCAGTTCAACTATCTCGGTGTTTATCCGAACTGAAGCTTTCTTT. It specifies CASSSTISVFIRTEAFF.